Shown below are 25 T cell receptor beta chains from a single sample sequenced in a study of blood T cell repertoires in COVID-19 (dated by TCRdb to 2018 to 2021). The library was produced with the immunoSEQ multiplex PCR assay. Sourced from immuneACCESS, this table was stored by TCRdb with only in-frame sequences that have V and J called. A share of the clones is absent; for the studies checked, an unresolved V gene accounts for under half, and the remainder has no known explanation. This sample lists under 350,000 clones; 89% were detected once. The ten largest clonotypes hold 1.7% of the sample. Specimen: PBMCs or T cells enriched from blood (not recorded which). These TCRs come from a woman aged 40-49 years who had recovered from COVID-19.

This chain connects TRBV5-1 to TRBJ2-3; the match to TRBD2 covers 12 bases. V lost 0 bases to trimming and J lost 2 bases; unmatched junction nucleotides: 4. Germline CDR1 is SGHRS and CDR2 is YFSETQ. This CDR3 spans 17 amino acids. CDR3 DNA: TGCGCCAGCAGCTTGGACCCTAGCGGGGGGGCCACAGATACGCAGTATTTT. Its translation: CASSLDPSGGATDTQYF.

The chain links TRBV7-9 to TRBJ2-5; 11 bases line up with TRBD2. Germline CDR1 is SEHNR and CDR2 is FQNEAQ (reference sequence). V shed 4 bases and J 2 bases; nucleotides not matched to a gene: 12. The CDR3 is 18 amino acids. CDR3 sequence reads: CASSSKYRGLAAQETQYF. The CDR3 region has the DNA TGTGCCAGCAGCTCTAAATACAGGGGACTAGCGGCTCAAGAGACCCAGTACTTC.

The chain has TRBV7-2 and TRBJ1-2; 9 nucleotides line up with TRBD1. V gave up 7 bases and J gave up 2 bases; unmatched junction bases: 8. Germline lookup yields CDR1 SGHTA and CDR2 FQGNSA. The CDR3 covers 15 residues. CDR3: CASNGAGTGNYGYTF. CDR3 bases: TGTGCCAGCAACGGAGCCGGGACAGGGAACTATGGCTACACCTTC.

The chain uses TRBV27 and TRBJ1-4; D ambiguous. Between the trimmed V and J ends, which lost 6 bases and 6 bases, there was a span of 17 bases. This CDR3 has 15 residues. Germline V gene lookup returns CDR1 MNHEY and CDR2 SMNVEV (reference sequence). In DNA, the CDR3 is TGTGCCAGCAGGCCAAACGGGTTATTAGATGAAAAACTGTTTTTT. This encodes CASRPNGLLDEKLFF.

The sample holds many counts of this clone. V usage is TRBV30 and J usage is TRBJ2-7; D might be TRBD1 (6 bases). The germline V gene has CDR1 GTSNPN and CDR2 SVGIG (reference sequence). The CDR3 spans 14 residues. The V and J ends lost 0 bases and 7 bases respectively, with 16 bases between them. The CDR3 DNA sequence: TGTGCCTGGAGTGTTGGGGGCGCGAGGGGGGAGCAGTACTTC. Translated: CAWSVGGARGEQYF.

This clone was observed once. This chain connects TRBV7-2 to TRBJ1-2, with TRBD1 as a possible D gene (5 bases). Germline V lookup: CDR1 SGHTA, CDR2 FQGNSA. V was shortened by 1 base and J by 4 bases, with 7 bases between the two germline ends. The CDR3 extends over 13 amino acids. CDR3 region: CASSLGQIYGYTF. DNA for the CDR3: TGTGCCAGCAGCTTAGGACAGATCTATGGCTACACCTTC.

The chain links TRBV4-3 to TRBJ2-7; TRBD1 is a possible D gene (6 bases). This CDR3 is built from 21 residues. Trimming took off 0 bases at V and 5 bases at J, with 32 bases between the two ends. Germline CDR1 LGHNA, CDR2 YSLEER. This CDR3 is CASSQDPSGAAFRVDLDEQYF. Here the CDR3 DNA reads TGCGCCAGCAGCCAAGATCCTTCAGGGGCGGCTTTCCGAGTAGATCTAGACGAGCAGTACTTC.

On this clone: Different DNA sequences within this sample yield the same CDR3. The chain uses TRBV5-1 and TRBJ2-3, with D perhaps TRBD1 (5 bases). V lost 2 bases and J lost 3, with 10 bases in between. CDR1 SGHRS and CDR2 YFSETQ come from the germline V gene. CDR3 length: 14 residues. CDR3 in amino acids: CASSFRGRTDTQYF. As DNA, the CDR3 is TGCGCCAGCAGCTTTAGGGGCCGGACAGATACGCAGTATTTT.

The V gene is TRBV5-1, the J gene TRBJ2-5, with 8 bases fitting TRBD2. The CDR3 is 14 residues long. From germline, CDR1 is SGHRS and CDR2 YFSETQ. J gave up 5 bases and V 4 bases, and 7 bases lay outside the gene matches. This chain's CDR3 is CASSPGGAEETQYF. CDR3 coding DNA: TGCGCCAGCAGCCCGGGGGGGGCTGAGGAGACCCAGTACTTC.

This rearrangement joins TRBV7-2 to TRBJ1-2, with 7 bases fitting TRBD1. Per germline, CDR1 SGHTA and CDR2 FQGNSA. With V trimmed by 1 base and J by 4 bases, 3 bases remained unmatched. The CDR3 loop spans 14 amino acids. The CDR3: CASSLVGQFYGYTF. CDR3 nucleotides: TGTGCCAGCAGCTTAGTGGGACAGTTCTATGGCTACACCTTC.

The table lists this clone with a count of one. The genes are TRBV18 and TRBJ2-1; the D gene is possibly TRBD2 (6 bases). The CDR3 is 13 residues long. V gave up 3 bases and J gave up 8 bases, with 11 bases separating them. CDR1 KGHSH and CDR2 LQKENI come from the germline V gene. CDR3 residues: CASSPLALDEQFF. The CDR3 DNA reads TGTGCCAGCTCACCTCTAGCGTTAGATGAGCAGTTCTTC.

With regard to this clone: Within the sample, other DNA sequences also encode this same CDR3. J is TRBJ2-2 and V is TRBV7-2, with D tentatively TRBD2 (6 bases). Germline V gene data show CDR1 as SGHTA and CDR2 as FQGNSA. CDR3 length: 15 residues. The germline V and J ends were trimmed by 5 bases and 1 base, with 11 bases remaining between them. The DNA for the CDR3 is TGTGCCAGCAGCCCGTCGGGAGTGAACACCGGGGAGCTGTTTTTT. Translation: CASSPSGVNTGELFF. The full variable domain, rest sourced from reference TRBV7-2 and TRBJ2-2, is GAGVSQSPSNKVTEKGKDVELRCDPISGHTALYWYRQSLGQGLEFLIYFQGNSAPDKSGLPSDRFSAERTGGSVSTLTIQRTQQEDSAVYLCASSPSGVNTGELFFGEGSRLTVL.

This rearrangement joins TRBV6-1 to TRBJ1-5; D unresolved. The CDR3 is made up of 11 amino acids. Per the germline V gene, CDR1 is MNHNS and CDR2 is SASEGT. V was pared by 6 bases and J by 6 bases, with 6 bases between. CDR3 protein: CASSGGQPQHF. The CDR3 DNA sequence: TGTGCCAGCAGCGGAGGTCAGCCCCAGCATTTT.

The chain employs TRBV2 and TRBJ2-7; a possible D gene is TRBD1 (6 bases). This CDR3 contains 12 residues. The germline CDR1 and CDR2 sequences are SNHLY and FYNNEI. V lost 8 bases, J lost 2 bases, and 10 bases lay in between. In DNA, the CDR3 is TGTGCCAGCGGGGACAAAGCCTACGAGCAGTACTTC. This translates into CASGDKAYEQYF. The full variable domain, its missing parts supplied by reference TRBV2 and TRBJ2-7, is EPEVTQTPSHQVTQMGQEVILRCVPISNHLYFYWYRQILGQKVEFLVSFYNNEISEKSEIFDDQFSVERPDGSNFTLKIRSTKLEDSAMYFCASGDKAYEQYFGPGTRLTVT.

This chain uses TRBV18 with TRBJ2-1; 12 nucleotides line up with TRBD1. The CDR3 consists of 14 residues. Germline V gives CDR1 KGHSH, CDR2 LQKENI. J was trimmed by 10 bases and V by 0 bases; bases with no gene match: 1. The CDR3 DNA reads TGTGCCAGCTCACCACCTGGGACAGGGGGCGAGCAGTTCTTC. Residues: CASSPPGTGGEQFF.

In nucleotides, the CDR3 is TGTGCCAGTAGTAGGGACTCCCAAGTTCCCGGGGAGCTGTTTTTT. Residues: CASSRDSQVPGELFF. The chain combines TRBV19 with TRBJ2-2, with TRBD2 as a possible D gene (6 bases). The germline V gene has CDR1 LNHDA and CDR2 SQIVND (reference sequence). The CDR3 totals 15 residues. Trimming left V 4 bases short and J 6 bases short, with 15 bases between.

This clone is a singleton in its sample. This chain uses TRBV5-1 with TRBJ2-5; 7 nucleotides match TRBD2. CDR1 is SGHRS, CDR2 YFSETQ, per germline. V gave up 5 bases and J gave up 5 bases; unmatched junction bases: 9. The CDR3 consists of 14 residues. Here the CDR3 reads CASRSAGSLETQYF. The CDR3 coding sequence is TGCGCCAGCAGGTCAGCGGGGTCCCTGGAGACCCAGTACTTC.

V usage is TRBV4-1 and J usage is TRBJ1-4, with 7 bases lining up with TRBD1. The CDR3 runs to 15 residues. Per germline, CDR1 MGHRA and CDR2 YSYEKL. J gave up 3 bases and V 4 bases, and 5 bases lay outside the gene matches. CDR3 region: CASSPDRAPNEKLFF. The CDR3 nucleotides read TGCGCCAGCAGCCCAGACAGGGCCCCTAATGAAAAACTGTTTTTT.

This clone has just a few counts. This specimen includes other DNA sequences encoding the same CDR3. The chain uses TRBV3-1 (or the pseudogene TRBV3-2) and TRBJ1-2, with D possibly matching TRBD1 (5 bases). CDR3 length: 13 amino acids. V dropped 3 bases and J dropped 2 bases, with 7 bases sitting between them. Germline loops: CDR1 LGHDT, CDR2 YNNKEL (reference sequence). The CDR3 is CASSHRANYGYTF. The CDR3 DNA follows: TGTGCCAGCAGCCACAGGGCAAACTATGGCTACACCTTC.

The chain is built from TRBV7-9 and TRBJ1-2; TRBD1 matches 7 bases. This CDR3 contains 14 residues. With V trimmed by 3 bases and J by 7 bases, 8 bases remained unmatched. Germline V CDR1 and CDR2: SEHNR, FQNEAQ (reference sequence). The DNA for the CDR3 is TGTGCCAGCAGCTTCTTGACAGGGACGGGTGGCTACACCTTC. Amino acids: CASSFLTGTGGYTF.

This chain links TRBV2 with TRBJ2-7; 9 bases map to TRBD1. Germline V gene lookup returns CDR1 SNHLY and CDR2 FYNNEI. The CDR3 is made up of 14 amino acids. The junction had 6 bases not matched to a gene; V was cut back by 5 bases and J by 4 bases. CDR3 in amino acids: CASSQRTGVYEQYF. CDR3 DNA: TGTGCCAGCAGTCAAAGGACAGGGGTGTACGAGCAGTACTTC.

The chain uses TRBV5-1 and TRBJ2-4; 15 bases match TRBD2. The germline CDR1 and CDR2 sequences are SGHRS and YFSETQ. V lost 4 bases, J lost 1 base, and 6 bases stayed unmatched. The CDR3 runs 18 residues. This CDR3 is CASSPGTSGGFAKNIQYF. The CDR3 region has the DNA TGCGCCAGCAGCCCCGGGACTAGCGGGGGGTTCGCCAAAAACATTCAGTACTTC.

The chain carries TRBV29-1 and TRBJ1-2; weak D call: TRBD1 (6 bases). Per germline, CDR1 SQVTM and CDR2 ANQGSEA. V was pared by 3 bases and J by 1 base, with 12 bases between. The CDR3 covers 14 residues. For the CDR3, the DNA is TGCAGCGTTGAGAGGGGGGGCAGTAACTATGGCTACACCTTC. Translation: CSVERGGSNYGYTF.

The chain joins TRBV29-1 to TRBJ1-1, with 8 bases fitting TRBD1. Germline V gene sequence: CDR1 SQVTM, CDR2 ANQGSEA. The CDR3 runs 14 residues. Trimming cost V 6 bases and J 5 bases; bases outside gene matches: 11. As DNA, the CDR3 is TGCAGCGTCCGACGGACAGGGAGGGGGACTGAAGCTTTCTTT. Its protein product is CSVRRTGRGTEAFF.

V gene TRBV5-6 combines with J gene TRBJ1-3; maybe TRBD1 (5 bases). This CDR3 is 16 amino acids long. Trimming removed 0 bases from V and 4 bases from J, with 14 bases in between. Germline V lookup: CDR1 SGHDT, CDR2 YYEEEE. The CDR3 loop is CASSLELGRVGNTIYF. DNA for the CDR3: TGTGCCAGCAGCTTGGAGCTTGGCAGGGTCGGAAACACCATATATTTT.